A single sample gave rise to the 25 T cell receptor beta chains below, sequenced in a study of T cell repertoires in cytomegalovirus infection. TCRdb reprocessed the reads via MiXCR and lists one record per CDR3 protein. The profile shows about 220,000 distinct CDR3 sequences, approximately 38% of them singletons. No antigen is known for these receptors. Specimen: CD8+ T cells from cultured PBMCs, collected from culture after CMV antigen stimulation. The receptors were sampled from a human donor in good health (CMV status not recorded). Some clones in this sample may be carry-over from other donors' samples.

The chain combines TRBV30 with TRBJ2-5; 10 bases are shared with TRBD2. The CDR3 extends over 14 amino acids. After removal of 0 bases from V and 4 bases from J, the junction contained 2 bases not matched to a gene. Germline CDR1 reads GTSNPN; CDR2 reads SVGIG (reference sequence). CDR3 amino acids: CAWSVLAGLETQYF. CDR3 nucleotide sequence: TGTGCCTGGAGTGTACTAGCGGGATTAGAGACCCAGTACTTC.

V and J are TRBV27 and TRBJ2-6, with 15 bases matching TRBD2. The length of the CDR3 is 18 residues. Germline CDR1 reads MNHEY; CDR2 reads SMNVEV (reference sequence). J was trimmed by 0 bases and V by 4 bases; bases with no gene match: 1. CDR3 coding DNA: TGTGCCAGCAGTTGGACTAGCGGGGGGGTCTCTGGGGCCAACGTCCTGACTTTC. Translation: CASSWTSGGVSGANVLTF.

CDR3 amino acids: CASSTDYSLQQFF. CDR3 DNA: TGTGCCAGCAGCACCGACTATTCCTTACAGCAGTTCTTC. The rearrangement uses TRBV12-3 or TRBV12-4 and TRBJ2-1, with D perhaps TRBD2 (5 bases). This CDR3 is built from 13 residues. Trimming left V 6 bases short and J 11 bases short, with 17 bases between.

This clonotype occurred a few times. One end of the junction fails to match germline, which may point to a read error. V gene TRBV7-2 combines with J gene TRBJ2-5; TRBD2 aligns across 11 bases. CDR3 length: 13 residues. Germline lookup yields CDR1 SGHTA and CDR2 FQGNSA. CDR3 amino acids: CASSLSHPGLADF. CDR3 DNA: TGTGCCAGCAGCTTATCCCATCCGGGACTAGCGGACTTC.

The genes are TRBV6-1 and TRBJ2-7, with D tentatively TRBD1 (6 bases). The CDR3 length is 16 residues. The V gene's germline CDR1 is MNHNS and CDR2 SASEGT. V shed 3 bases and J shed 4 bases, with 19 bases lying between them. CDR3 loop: CASSDSQGSFGYEQYF. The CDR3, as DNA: TGTGCCAGCAGTGACTCGCAGGGGAGTTTTGGGTACGAGCAGTACTTC.

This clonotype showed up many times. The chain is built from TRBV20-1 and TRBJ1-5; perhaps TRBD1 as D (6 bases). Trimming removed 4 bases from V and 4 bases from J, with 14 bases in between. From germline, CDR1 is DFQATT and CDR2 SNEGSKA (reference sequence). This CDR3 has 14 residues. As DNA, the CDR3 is TGCAGTGCTATAGTAGGGGGTGCGAATCAGCCCCAGCATTTT. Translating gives CSAIVGGANQPQHF.

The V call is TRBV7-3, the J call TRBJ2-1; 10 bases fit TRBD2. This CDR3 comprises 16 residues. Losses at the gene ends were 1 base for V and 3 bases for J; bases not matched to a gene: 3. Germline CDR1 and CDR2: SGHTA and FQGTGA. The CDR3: CASSLNSGRVYNEQFF. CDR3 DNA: TGTGCCAGCAGCTTAAACAGCGGGAGGGTCTACAATGAGCAGTTCTTC.

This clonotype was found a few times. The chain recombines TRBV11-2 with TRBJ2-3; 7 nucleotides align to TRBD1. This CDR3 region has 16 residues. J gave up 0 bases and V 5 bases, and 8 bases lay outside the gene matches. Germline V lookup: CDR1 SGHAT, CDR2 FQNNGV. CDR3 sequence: CASSMGQTTSTDTQYF. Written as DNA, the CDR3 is TGTGCCAGCAGCATGGGACAGACGACTAGCACAGATACGCAGTATTTT.

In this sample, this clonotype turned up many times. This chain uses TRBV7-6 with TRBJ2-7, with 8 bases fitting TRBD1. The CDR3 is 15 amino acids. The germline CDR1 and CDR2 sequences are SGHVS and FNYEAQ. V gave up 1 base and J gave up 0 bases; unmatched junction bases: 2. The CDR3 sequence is CASSLGTGSSYEQYF. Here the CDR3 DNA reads TGTGCCAGCAGCTTAGGGACAGGGAGCTCCTACGAGCAGTACTTC. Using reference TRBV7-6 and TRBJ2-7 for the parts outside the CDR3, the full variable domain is GAGVSQSPRYKVTKRGQDVALRCDPISGHVSLYWYRQALGQGPEFLTYFNYEAQQDKSGLPNDRFSAERPEGSISTLTIQRTEQRDSAMYRCASSLGTGSSYEQYFGPGTRLTVT.

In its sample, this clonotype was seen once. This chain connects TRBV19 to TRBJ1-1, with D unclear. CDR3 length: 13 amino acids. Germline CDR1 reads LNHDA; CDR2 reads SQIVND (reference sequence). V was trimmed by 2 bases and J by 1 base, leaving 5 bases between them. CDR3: CASSISPNTEAFF. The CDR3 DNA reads TGTGCCAGTAGTATAAGCCCGAACACTGAAGCTTTCTTT.

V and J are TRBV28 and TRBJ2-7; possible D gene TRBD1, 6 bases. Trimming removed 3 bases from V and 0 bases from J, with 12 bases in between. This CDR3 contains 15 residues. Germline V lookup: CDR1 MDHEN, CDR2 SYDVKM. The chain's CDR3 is CASSFPRDNSYEQYF. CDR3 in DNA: TGTGCCAGCAGTTTTCCCAGGGACAACTCCTACGAGCAGTACTTC.

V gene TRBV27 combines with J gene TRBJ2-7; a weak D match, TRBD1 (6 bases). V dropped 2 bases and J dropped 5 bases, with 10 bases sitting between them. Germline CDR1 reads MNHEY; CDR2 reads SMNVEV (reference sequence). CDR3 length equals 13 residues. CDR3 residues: CASSLPGADEQYF. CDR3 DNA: TGTGCCAGCAGTTTACCAGGGGCCGACGAGCAGTACTTC.

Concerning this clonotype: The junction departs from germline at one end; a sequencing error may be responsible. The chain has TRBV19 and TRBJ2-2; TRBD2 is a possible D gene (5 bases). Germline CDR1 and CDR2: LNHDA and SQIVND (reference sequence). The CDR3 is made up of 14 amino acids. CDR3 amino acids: CASSIRGSTRELFF. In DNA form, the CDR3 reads TGTGCCAGTAGTATCCGGGGATCCACCCGGGAGCTGTTTTTT.

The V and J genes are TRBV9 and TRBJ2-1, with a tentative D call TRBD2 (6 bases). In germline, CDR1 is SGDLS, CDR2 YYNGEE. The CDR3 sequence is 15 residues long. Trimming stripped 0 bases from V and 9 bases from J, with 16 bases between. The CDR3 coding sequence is TGTGCCAGCAGCGTAGAAGAAACTAGCCTGGGTGAGCAGTTCTTC. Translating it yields CASSVEETSLGEQFF. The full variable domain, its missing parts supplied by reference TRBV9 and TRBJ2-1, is DSGVTQTPKHLITATGQRVTLRCSPRSGDLSVYWYQQSLDQGLQFLIQYYNGEERAKGNILERFSAQQFPDLHSELNLSSLELGDSALYFCASSVEETSLGEQFFGPGTRLTVL.

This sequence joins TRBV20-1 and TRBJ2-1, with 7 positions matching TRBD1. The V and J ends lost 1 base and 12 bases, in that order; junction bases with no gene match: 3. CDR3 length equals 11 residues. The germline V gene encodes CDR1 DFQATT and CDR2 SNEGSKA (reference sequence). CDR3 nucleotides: TGCAGTGCTAGAGTAGGGACAGTGCAGTTCTTC. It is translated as CSARVGTVQFF.

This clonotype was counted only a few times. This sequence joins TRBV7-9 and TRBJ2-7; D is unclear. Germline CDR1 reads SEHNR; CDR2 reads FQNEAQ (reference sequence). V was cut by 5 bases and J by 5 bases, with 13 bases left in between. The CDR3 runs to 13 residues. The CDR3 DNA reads TGTGCCAGCAGCCCCCAGAGCTTTAACGAGCAGTACTTC. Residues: CASSPQSFNEQYF.

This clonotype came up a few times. Here the CDR3 reads CASSLVKRMNSPREAQYF. The CDR3, as DNA: TGTGCCAGCAGCTTAGTTAAAAGGATGAACTCCCCTCGGGAGGCGCAGTACTTC. This rearrangement joins TRBV7-8 to TRBJ2-7, with 7 bases identical to TRBD2. CDR3 length equals 18 residues. Germline CDR1 and CDR2: SGHVS and FQNEAQ. V shed 1 base, J shed 9 bases, and the junction held 21 bases outside the gene matches.

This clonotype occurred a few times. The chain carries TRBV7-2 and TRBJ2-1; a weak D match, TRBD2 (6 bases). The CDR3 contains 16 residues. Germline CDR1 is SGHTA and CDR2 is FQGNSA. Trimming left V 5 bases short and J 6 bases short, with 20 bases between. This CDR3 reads CASSPPGRGTGNEQFF. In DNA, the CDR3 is TGTGCCAGCAGCCCCCCGGGACGGGGGACGGGCAATGAGCAGTTCTTC.

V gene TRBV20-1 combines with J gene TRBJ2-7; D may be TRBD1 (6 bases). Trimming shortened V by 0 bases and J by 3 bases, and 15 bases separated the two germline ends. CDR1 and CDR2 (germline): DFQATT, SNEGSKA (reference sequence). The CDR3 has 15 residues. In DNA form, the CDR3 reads TGCAGTGCTAGAGATCAGTACAGGGAGAGCTACGAGCAGTACTTC. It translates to CSARDQYRESYEQYF.

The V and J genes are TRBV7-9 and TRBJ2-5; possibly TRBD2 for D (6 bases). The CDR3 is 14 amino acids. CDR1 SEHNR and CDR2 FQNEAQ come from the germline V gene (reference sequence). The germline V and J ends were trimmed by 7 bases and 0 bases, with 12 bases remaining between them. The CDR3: CASTSWDYQETQYF. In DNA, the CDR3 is TGTGCCAGCACATCATGGGACTACCAAGAGACCCAGTACTTC.

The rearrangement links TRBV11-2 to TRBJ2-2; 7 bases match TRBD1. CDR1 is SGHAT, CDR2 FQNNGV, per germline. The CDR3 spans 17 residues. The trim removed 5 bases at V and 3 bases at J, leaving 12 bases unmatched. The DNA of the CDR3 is TGTGCCAGCAGCCAACCCCGACAGGGAAGAGACACCGGGGAGCTGTTTTTT. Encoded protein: CASSQPRQGRDTGELFF.

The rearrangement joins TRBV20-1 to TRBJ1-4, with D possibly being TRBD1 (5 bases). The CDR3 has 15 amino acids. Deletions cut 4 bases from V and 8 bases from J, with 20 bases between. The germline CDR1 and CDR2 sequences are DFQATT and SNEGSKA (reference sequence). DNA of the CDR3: TGCAGTGCTACCAAACTTCAGGGATTTTTGGAAAAACTGTTTTTT. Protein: CSATKLQGFLEKLFF.

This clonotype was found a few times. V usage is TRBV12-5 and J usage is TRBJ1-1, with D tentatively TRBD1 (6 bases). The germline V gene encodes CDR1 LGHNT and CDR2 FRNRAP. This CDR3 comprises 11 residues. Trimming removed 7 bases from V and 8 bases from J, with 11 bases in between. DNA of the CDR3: TGTGCTAGTGCTCCCGGACAGGAAGCTTTCTTT. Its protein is CASAPGQEAFF.

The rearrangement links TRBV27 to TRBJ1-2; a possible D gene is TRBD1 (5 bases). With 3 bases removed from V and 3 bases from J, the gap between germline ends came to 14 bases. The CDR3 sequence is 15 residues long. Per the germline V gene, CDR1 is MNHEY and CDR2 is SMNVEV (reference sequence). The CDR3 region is CASSFADRGDYGYTF. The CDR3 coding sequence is TGTGCCAGCAGTTTCGCAGACAGAGGGGACTATGGCTACACCTTC.

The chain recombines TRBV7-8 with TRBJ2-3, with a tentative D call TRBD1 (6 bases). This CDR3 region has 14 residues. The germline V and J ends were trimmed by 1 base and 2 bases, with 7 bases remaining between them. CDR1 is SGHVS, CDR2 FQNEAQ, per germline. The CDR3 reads CASSLDRDTDTQYF. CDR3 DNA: TGTGCCAGCAGCTTAGACAGGGACACAGATACGCAGTATTTT.